The 10 T cell receptor beta chains presented below share a single source sample, sequenced in a study of cytomegalovirus exposure and HLA in healthy donors. In the PCR, 60 Vbeta and 13 Jbeta primers were used. Method: immunoSEQ multiplex PCR; TCRdb's copy keeps in-frame clones and lacks some. The sample includes 140,000 to 150,000 clones, roughly 74% of them seen just once. Sequenced input: PBMCs. The origin of the receptors is a woman aged 18-29 years in good health and CMV-seropositive.

The rearrangement joins TRBV29-1 to TRBJ2-5, with D unresolved. This CDR3 contains 11 residues. Per the germline V gene, CDR1 is SQVTM and CDR2 is ANQGSEA. V gave up 1 base and J gave up 4 bases, with 4 bases separating them. This CDR3 is CSVEVLETQYF. CDR3 DNA sequence: TGCAGCGTTGAAGTACTAGAGACCCAGTACTTC. The full variable domain, rest sourced from reference TRBV29-1 and TRBJ2-5, is SAVISQKPSRDICQRGTSLTIQCQVDSQVTMMFWYRQQPGQSLTLIATANQGSEATYESGFVIDKFPISRPNLTFSTLTVSNMSPEDSSIYLCSVEVLETQYFGPGTRLLVL.

The V gene is TRBV5-5, the J gene TRBJ2-5; 9 positions agree with TRBD1. The CDR3 runs to 18 residues. The junction had 14 bases not matched to a gene; V was cut back by 0 bases and J by 5 bases. Germline V lookup: CDR1 SGHKS, CDR2 YYEKEE (reference sequence). CDR3 bases: TGTGCCAGCAGCTTGGGCTTAATTTCGACAGGGGGAAGGGAGACCCAGTACTTC. Translating it yields CASSLGLISTGGRETQYF.

The chain links TRBV27 to TRBJ1-1; possibly TRBD1 for D (5 bases). The V end was cut by 6 bases, the J end by 1 base, with 9 bases between. The CDR3 spans 13 residues. The germline V gene encodes CDR1 MNHEY and CDR2 SMNVEV (reference sequence). For the CDR3, the DNA is TGTGCCAGCAGACAAGACAGGAACACTGAAGCTTTCTTT. It yields the protein CASRQDRNTEAFF.

The sample holds a few counts of this clone. The chain employs TRBV21-1 and TRBJ2-2; the DNA was not used to check the table's D call, TRBD2. TRBV21-1 is listed as a pseudogene. The CDR3 totals 15 residues. CDR3 DNA sequence: TGTGCCAGCAGCGCGACTAGCGGGGACACCGGGGAGCTGTTTTTT. This encodes CASSATSGDTGELFF.

The chain couples TRBV29-1 to TRBJ1-2; tentative D call: TRBD1 (5 bases). V was cut by 2 bases and J by 4 bases, with 11 bases left in between. Germline V gene lookup returns CDR1 SQVTM and CDR2 ANQGSEA. This CDR3 region has 13 residues. The CDR3 sequence is CSVEQGHPYGYTF. The CDR3 DNA sequence: TGCAGCGTTGAACAGGGCCATCCCTATGGCTACACCTTC.

The gene calls are TRBV6-1 and TRBJ1-2, with a possible D match to TRBD1 (6 bases). Looked up from germline, CDR1 is MNHNS and CDR2 is SASEGT. V was shortened by 8 bases and J by 5 bases, with 15 bases between the two germline ends. This CDR3 contains 13 residues. The CDR3 spells CASHRGAGYGYTF. The DNA of the CDR3 is TGTGCCAGCCATCGGGGGGCTGGGTATGGCTACACCTTC.

The chain links TRBV6-5 to TRBJ2-1; 7 bases are shared with TRBD1. V lost 4 bases to trimming and J lost 0 bases; unmatched junction nucleotides: 6. The CDR3 has 16 residues. The germline CDR1 and CDR2 sequences are MNHEY and SVGAGI. Here the CDR3 DNA reads TGTGCCAGCAGTTCTGAGGGGGCGAGCTCCTACAATGAGCAGTTCTTC. As protein: CASSSEGASSYNEQFF.

This rearrangement joins TRBV6-5 to TRBJ1-2; the match to TRBD1 covers 7 bases. V shed 5 bases, J shed 7 bases, and the junction held 10 bases outside the gene matches. Germline V CDR1 and CDR2: MNHEY, SVGAGI. This CDR3 has 14 residues. CDR3 amino acids: CASSLYKGAIGYTF. The DNA of the CDR3 is TGTGCCAGCAGTCTTTACAAGGGGGCAATTGGCTACACCTTC.

The chain joins TRBV5-1 to TRBJ2-7, with 8 bases identical to TRBD1. Trimming removed 1 base from V and 1 base from J; junction bases left unmatched: 4. CDR3 length equals 15 residues. The germline V gene encodes CDR1 SGHRS and CDR2 YFSETQ. The CDR3 nucleotides read TGCGCCAGCAGCTTGAGCCGGGACAGGTCCTACGAGCAGTACTTC. Translating gives CASSLSRDRSYEQYF.

The gene calls are TRBV6-1 and TRBJ1-5; 9 nucleotides match TRBD1. This CDR3 comprises 20 residues. Germline lookup yields CDR1 MNHNS and CDR2 SASEGT. V lost 2 bases, J lost 4 bases, and 18 bases stayed unmatched. CDR3 nucleotide sequence: TGTGCCAGCAGTGAATTTGGGACAGGGAAAGGGGCCCGACCTAATCAGCCCCAGCATTTT. Translation gives CASSEFGTGKGARPNQPQHF.